The clone carrying this TCR beta chain was counted between two and nine times. Antigen unknown. The sample is drawn from a study of CD8 T cells in ankylosing spondylitis. Study-level findings and limits: Significant enrichment of disease-linked clones was reported in matched ankylosing spondylitis synovial fluid. Seemingly distinctive of ankylosing spondylitis blood was a TCR beta motif formed by eight highly homologous variants.

The germline CDR1 and CDR2 sequences are SQVTM and ANQGSEA. Trimming removed 2 bases from V and 3 bases from J, with 11 bases in between. There are 13 residues in the CDR3. TCRdb called the 5' RACE reads again in MiXCR, with one record for every CDR3 protein. Of about 340,000 distinct CDR3 sequences listed, roughly 8% were seen once; the top ten hold 13% to 15%. This chain links TRBV29-1 with TRBJ2-7; D is undetermined. The sequence was collected from a male donor with ankylosing spondylitis. The material sequenced was blood, either unsorted or a sorted T cell fraction (not recorded which). The CDR3 nucleotides are TGCAGCGTTGAAATCCCCCACAGCTACGAGCAGTACTTC. It codes for CSVEIPHSYEQYF.